A selection of T cell receptor beta chains follows, all from one sample in a study of response to subunit inactivated influenza vaccine. TCRdb called the RT-PCR reads again in MiXCR, with one record for every CDR3 protein. The table records hundreds of thousands of distinct CDR3 sequences, about 15% of them present only once. Sequenced material: CD4+ T cells sorted from PBMCs, taken roughly 24 months after vaccination. The source of these receptors is a man in his fifties or sixties who received an inactivated influenza vaccine. CDR3s include the opening cysteine and the closing phenylalanine or tryptophan. D genes are given only for firm matches. Where a row states a size, it is once, few, many or the class of an expanded clone; other rows omit it.

D: NA
length: 13
size: NA
J: TRBJ2-7
V: TRBV29-1
DNA: TGCAGCGTTGTGGGGCAGGGTATTAACGAGCAGTACTTC
CDR3: CSVVGQGINEQYF

D: NA
length: 12
size: NA
J: TRBJ1-5
V: TRBV28
DNA: TGTGCCACAAACAGGCCTAATCAGCCCCAGCAGTTT
CDR3: CATNRPNQPQQF

D: TRBD2
length: 17
size: NA
J: TRBJ2-3
V: TRBV6-5
DNA: TGTGCCAGCAGTTATCTGACTAGCGGGGCCCTATGGGATACGCAGTATTTT
CDR3: CASSYLTSGALWDTQYF

D: TRBD2
length: 15
size: NA
J: TRBJ2-3
V: TRBV29-1
DNA: TGCAGCGCCGGACTAGCGGGAGGGCAAGCAGATACGCAGTATTTT
CDR3: CSAGLAGGQADTQYF

D: NA
length: 13
size: few
J: TRBJ1-1
V: TRBV7-9
DNA: TGTGCCAGCAGCTTCGGGGGGCGGGACGGAGCTTTCTTT
CDR3: CASSFGGRDGAFF

D: NA
length: 15
size: many
J: TRBJ2-5
V: TRBV6-1
DNA: TGTGCCAGCAGTGGAAGTAGCTCGGCAAGGGAGACCCAGTACTTC
CDR3: CASSGSSSARETQYF

D: NA
length: 12
size: NA
J: TRBJ2-5
V: TRBV5-5
DNA: TGTGCCAGCAGCTCGACCTTGGAGACCCAGTACTTC
CDR3: CASSSTLETQYF

D: NA
length: 14
size: NA
J: TRBJ1-1
V: TRBV12-3/TRBV12-4
DNA: TGTGCCAGCAGGACCAATACAGGGAACACTGAAGCTTTCTTT
CDR3: CASRTNTGNTEAFF

D: NA
length: 15
size: NA
J: TRBJ1-4
V: TRBV30
DNA: TGTGCCTGGACACCCGGGATGGGGTGGAATGAAAAACTGTTTTTT
CDR3: CAWTPGMGWNEKLFF

D: NA
length: 15
size: NA
J: TRBJ2-2
V: TRBV9
DNA: TGTGCCAGCAGCGTAGCTGGCGATTACACCGGGGAGCTGTTTTTT
CDR3: CASSVAGDYTGELFF

D: NA
length: 15
size: NA
J: TRBJ2-1
V: TRBV5-4
DNA: TGTGCCAGCAGCACCCGGACTATTAATACGGCTGAGCAGTTCTTC
CDR3: CASSTRTINTAEQFF

D: TRBD2
length: 23
size: few
J: TRBJ2-3
V: TRBV25-1
DNA: TGTGCCAGCAGTGCAATATACCCTTCGCGATACACACCCGGGACTAGCGGCACAGATACGCAGTATTTT
CDR3: CASSAIYPSRYTPGTSGTDTQYF

D: NA
length: 16
size: few
J: TRBJ2-7
V: TRBV4-3
DNA: TGCGCCAGCAGCCAAGAAATTTTGGCGGTTTATCACGAGCAGTACTTC
CDR3: CASSQEILAVYHEQYF

D: NA
length: 16
size: NA
J: TRBJ2-1
V: TRBV10-3
DNA: TGTGCCATCAGTGACCCTCTTAATAGCGGAAACAATGAGCAGTTCTTC
CDR3: CAISDPLNSGNNEQFF

D: NA
length: 13
size: few
J: TRBJ2-3
V: TRBV6-1
DNA: TGTGCCAGCAACCTAAAGAGCACAGATACGCAGTATTTT
CDR3: CASNLKSTDTQYF

D: NA
length: 15
size: few
J: TRBJ1-1
V: TRBV11-2
DNA: TGTGCCAGCAGCTTTCGTCTAGGGGGGTACACTGAAGCTTTCTTT
CDR3: CASSFRLGGYTEAFF

D: TRBD1
length: 15
size: NA
J: TRBJ1-5
V: TRBV4-1
DNA: TGCGCCAGCAGCCCGGGACAGGGGATTCGTCAGCCCCAGCATTTT
CDR3: CASSPGQGIRQPQHF

D: TRBD1
length: 17
size: NA
J: TRBJ1-3
V: TRBV15
DNA: TGTGCCACCAGCCGCACCCCACAGGGGGCGAAAGGAAACACCATATATTTT
CDR3: CATSRTPQGAKGNTIYF

D: NA
length: 15
size: NA
J: TRBJ2-7
V: TRBV20-1
DNA: TGCAGTGCTAGAGATCGTATTCGAACGGGATACGAGCAGTACTTC
CDR3: CSARDRIRTGYEQYF

D: NA
length: 12
size: NA
J: TRBJ1-3
V: TRBV6-2/TRBV6-3
DNA: TGTGCCAGCGGACAGACTGGAAACACCATATATTTT
CDR3: CASGQTGNTIYF

D: NA
length: 12
size: many
J: TRBJ1-1
V: TRBV4-3
DNA: TGCGCCAGCAGCCGGGACGGAGACGGGGCTTTCTTT
CDR3: CASSRDGDGAFF

D: TRBD2
length: 17
size: few
J: TRBJ2-7
V: TRBV18
DNA: TGTGCCAGCTCTCCAGTCAGCTCCCTAGCGGGAGTGTACGAGCAGTACTTC
CDR3: CASSPVSSLAGVYEQYF

D: TRBD1
length: 19
size: NA
J: TRBJ2-5
V: TRBV20-1
DNA: TGCAGTGCTAGAGATCCCGGGTTGGAGGTGACAGGGAGTCCGGAGACCCAGTACTTC
CDR3: CSARDPGLEVTGSPETQYF

D: NA
length: 17
size: many
J: TRBJ2-1
V: TRBV30
DNA: TGTGCCTGGAGTGTAGGCAGGACCGCGCGCTCCTACAATGAGCAGTTCTTC
CDR3: CAWSVGRTARSYNEQFF

D: TRBD2
length: 12
size: NA
J: TRBJ2-2
V: TRBV19
DNA: TGTGCCACCTTTGGGGGGGCCGGGGAGCTGTTTTTT
CDR3: CATFGGAGELFF

D: TRBD1
length: 12
size: NA
J: TRBJ2-7
V: TRBV19
DNA: TGTGCCCGTCGGGGACAGACCTACGAGCAGTACTTC
CDR3: CARRGQTYEQYF

D: NA
length: 13
size: NA
J: TRBJ2-5
V: TRBV6-1
DNA: TGTGCCAGCACGCGGTCTGCTCAAGAGACCCAGTACTTC
CDR3: CASTRSAQETQYF

D: NA
length: 15
size: few
J: TRBJ2-3
V: TRBV5-1
DNA: TGCGCCAGCCGACCCACCCCGACTCAGACAGATACGCAGTATTTT
CDR3: CASRPTPTQTDTQYF

D: NA
length: 14
size: many
J: TRBJ2-1
V: TRBV4-1
DNA: TGCGCCAGCAGCCAATGGGGGGGGGGCCCAAGGTTTTTCTTC
CDR3: CASSQWGGGPRFFF

D: TRBD2
length: 16
size: NA
J: TRBJ2-7
V: TRBV9
DNA: TGTGCCAGCAGCGCAAGAGGGACTAGCGCCTCCTACGAGCAGTACTTC
CDR3: CASSARGTSASYEQYF

D: NA
length: 14
size: NA
J: TRBJ1-1
V: TRBV3-1
DNA: TGTGCCAGCAGCCAAGTGGAAGGGAAGGCTGAAGCTTTCTTT
CDR3: CASSQVEGKAEAFF

D: TRBD2
length: 16
size: NA
J: TRBJ2-3
V: TRBV20-1
DNA: TGCAGTGCTCTCGACCTGACTAGCGGGGGCACAGATACGCAGTATTTT
CDR3: CSALDLTSGGTDTQYF

D: NA
length: 14
size: NA
J: TRBJ2-7
V: TRBV5-1
DNA: TGCGCCAGCAGCTTGAGTACAGACGGTGGCGGGCAGTACTTC
CDR3: CASSLSTDGGGQYF

D: NA
length: 13
size: few
J: TRBJ2-2
V: TRBV7-9
DNA: TGTGCCAGCAGCTTACGCAATGCTGGGGAGCTGTTTTTT
CDR3: CASSLRNAGELFF

D: NA
length: 14
size: many
J: TRBJ1-6
V: TRBV4-3
DNA: TGCGCCAGCAGCCAAGAGGGGGGGCGGTCACCCCTCCACTTT
CDR3: CASSQEGGRSPLHF

D: NA
length: 13
size: many
J: TRBJ1-1
V: TRBV20-1
DNA: TGCAGTGCTAGCCCAGGGATTCGCACTGAAGCTTTCTTT
CDR3: CSASPGIRTEAFF